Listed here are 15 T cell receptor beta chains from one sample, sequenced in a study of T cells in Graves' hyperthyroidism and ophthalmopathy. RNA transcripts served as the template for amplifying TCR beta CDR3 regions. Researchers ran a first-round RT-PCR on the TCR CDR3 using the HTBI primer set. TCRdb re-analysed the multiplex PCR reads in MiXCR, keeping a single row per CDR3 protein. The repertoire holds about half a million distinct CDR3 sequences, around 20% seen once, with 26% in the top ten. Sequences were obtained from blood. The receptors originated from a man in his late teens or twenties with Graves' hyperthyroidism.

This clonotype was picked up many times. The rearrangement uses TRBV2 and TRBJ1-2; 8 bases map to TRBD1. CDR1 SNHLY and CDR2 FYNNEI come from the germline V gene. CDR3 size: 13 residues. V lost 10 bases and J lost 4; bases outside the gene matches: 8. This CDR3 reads CATTTTGGYGYTF. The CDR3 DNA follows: TGTGCCACTACTACTACAGGGGGCTATGGCTACACCTTC.

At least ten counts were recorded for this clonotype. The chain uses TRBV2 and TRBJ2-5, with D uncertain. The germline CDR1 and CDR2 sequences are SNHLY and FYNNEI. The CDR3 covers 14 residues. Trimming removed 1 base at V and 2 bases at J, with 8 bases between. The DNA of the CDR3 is TGTGCCAGCAGTGAAGGGTCGGTTCAAGAGACCCAGTACTTC. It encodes CASSEGSVQETQYF.

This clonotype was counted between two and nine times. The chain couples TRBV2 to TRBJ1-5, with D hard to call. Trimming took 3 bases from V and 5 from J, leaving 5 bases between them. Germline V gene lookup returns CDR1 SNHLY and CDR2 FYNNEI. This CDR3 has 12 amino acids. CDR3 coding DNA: TGTGCCAGCAGTGACTTCTATCAGCCCCAGCATTTT. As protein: CASSDFYQPQHF.

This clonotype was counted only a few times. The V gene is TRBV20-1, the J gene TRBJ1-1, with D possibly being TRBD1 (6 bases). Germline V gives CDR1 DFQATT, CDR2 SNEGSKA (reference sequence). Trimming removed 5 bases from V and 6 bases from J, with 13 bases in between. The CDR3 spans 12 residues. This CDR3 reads CSAGGGISEAFF. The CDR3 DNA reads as TGCAGTGCTGGGGGGGGCATCTCTGAAGCTTTCTTT.

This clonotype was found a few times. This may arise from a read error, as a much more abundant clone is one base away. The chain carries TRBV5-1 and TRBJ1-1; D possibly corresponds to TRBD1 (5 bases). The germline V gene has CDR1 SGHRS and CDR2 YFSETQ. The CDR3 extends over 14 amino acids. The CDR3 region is CASSLGRAATEACF. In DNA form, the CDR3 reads TGCGCCAGCAGCTTGGGCAGGGCGGCCACTGAAGCTTGCTTT.

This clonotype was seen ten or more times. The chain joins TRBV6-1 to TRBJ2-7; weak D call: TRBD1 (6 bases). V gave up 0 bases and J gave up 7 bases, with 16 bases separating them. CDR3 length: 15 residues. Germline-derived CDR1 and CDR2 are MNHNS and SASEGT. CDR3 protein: CASSEALGAPWEQYF. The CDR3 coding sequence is TGTGCCAGCAGTGAAGCGCTGGGGGCCCCGTGGGAGCAGTACTTC.

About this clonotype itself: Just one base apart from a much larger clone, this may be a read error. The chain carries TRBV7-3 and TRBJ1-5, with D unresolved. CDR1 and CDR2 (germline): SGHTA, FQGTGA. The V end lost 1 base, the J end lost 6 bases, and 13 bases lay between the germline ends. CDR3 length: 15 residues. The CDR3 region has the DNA TGTGCCAGCAGCTTAATTGTCCCGGGAGCTCAGCCCCAGCATTTT. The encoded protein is CASSLIVPGAQPQHF.

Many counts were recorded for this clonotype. Here the CDR3 DNA reads TGCAGTGCTAACCCCGGGACAGGGGGCACGGATGGCTACACCTTC. It encodes CSANPGTGGTDGYTF. The rearrangement joins TRBV20-1 to TRBJ1-2, with TRBD1 matching over 12 bases. V trimming: 4 bases; J trimming: 6 bases; junction bases outside the gene matches: 9. CDR3 length: 15 amino acids. The V gene's germline CDR1 is DFQATT and CDR2 SNEGSKA (reference sequence).

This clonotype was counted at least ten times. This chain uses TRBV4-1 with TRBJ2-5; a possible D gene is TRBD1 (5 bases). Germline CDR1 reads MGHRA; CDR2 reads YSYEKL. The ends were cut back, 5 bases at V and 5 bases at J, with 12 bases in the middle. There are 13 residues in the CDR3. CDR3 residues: CASSKGMRETQYF. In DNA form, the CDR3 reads TGCGCCAGCAGCAAGGGGATGAGGGAGACCCAGTACTTC.

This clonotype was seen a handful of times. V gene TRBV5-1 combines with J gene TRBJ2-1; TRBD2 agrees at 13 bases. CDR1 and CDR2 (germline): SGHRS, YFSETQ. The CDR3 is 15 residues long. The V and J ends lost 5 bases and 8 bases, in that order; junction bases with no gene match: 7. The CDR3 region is CASRAGLAGIDEQFF. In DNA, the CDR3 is TGCGCCAGCAGAGCGGGACTAGCGGGGATAGATGAGCAGTTCTTC.

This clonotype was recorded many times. The CDR3 spells CASSTGLAGGPQETQYF. The CDR3 bases are TGTGCCAGCAGCACGGGACTAGCGGGGGGACCACAAGAGACCCAGTACTTC. The chain couples TRBV5-5 to TRBJ2-5; 15 bases are a match to TRBD2. V shed 4 bases and J 2 bases; nucleotides not matched to a gene: 6. The CDR3 contains 17 residues. Germline-derived CDR1 and CDR2 are SGHKS and YYEKEE (reference sequence).

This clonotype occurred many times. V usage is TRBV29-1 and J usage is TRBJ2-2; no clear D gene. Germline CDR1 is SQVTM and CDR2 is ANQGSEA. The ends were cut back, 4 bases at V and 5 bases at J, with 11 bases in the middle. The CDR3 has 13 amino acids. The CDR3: CSVARMGTGELFF. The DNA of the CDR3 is TGCAGCGTTGCCCGAATGGGGACCGGGGAGCTGTTTTTT.

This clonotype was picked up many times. CDR3 protein: CASSEAQGEQYF. DNA of the CDR3: TGTGCCAGCAGTGAAGCTCAGGGGGAGCAGTACTTC. The chain couples TRBV6-1 to TRBJ2-7; weak D call: TRBD1 (6 bases). This CDR3 region has 12 residues. Trimming took off 0 bases at V and 7 bases at J, with 7 bases between the two ends. Germline V CDR1 and CDR2: MNHNS, SASEGT.

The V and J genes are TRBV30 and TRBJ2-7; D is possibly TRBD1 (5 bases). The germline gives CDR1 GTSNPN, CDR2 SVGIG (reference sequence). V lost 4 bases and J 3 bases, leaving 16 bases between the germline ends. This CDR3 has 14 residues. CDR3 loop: CAWNPGLTIYEQYF. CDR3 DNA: TGTGCCTGGAACCCAGGGCTTACAATCTACGAGCAGTACTTC.

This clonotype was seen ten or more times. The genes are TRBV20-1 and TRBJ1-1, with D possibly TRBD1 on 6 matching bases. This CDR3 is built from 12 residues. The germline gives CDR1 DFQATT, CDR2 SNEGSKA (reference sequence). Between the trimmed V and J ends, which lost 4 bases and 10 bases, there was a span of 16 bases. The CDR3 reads CSAILPGARAFF. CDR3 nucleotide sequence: TGCAGTGCTATACTGCCGGGGGCGAGAGCTTTCTTT.